Listed here are 9 T cell receptor beta chains from one sample, sequenced in a study of OX40 agonist ivuxolimab in advanced cancers. The assay was immunoSEQ multiplex PCR, and TCRdb's table has in-frame clones only and misses some. The repertoire holds approximately 77,000 clones, with about 92% as singletons. The sequences come from CD4+ or CD8+ T cells sorted from blood, collected in a trial of the OX40 agonist ivuxolimab. Source of these receptors: an adult with an advanced solid tumor such as melanoma, head and neck, liver or kidney cancer.

The chain is built from TRBV7-2 and TRBJ1-1; D gene uncertain. Trimming left V 4 bases short and J 2 bases short, with 11 bases between. The germline CDR1 and CDR2 sequences are SGHTA and FQGNSA. This CDR3 is built from 14 residues. The CDR3 region has the DNA TGTGCCAGCAGCTCCCTGCCGGCAAACACTGAAGCTTTCTTT. Residues: CASSSLPANTEAFF. Complete variable domain (other parts from reference TRBV7-2 and TRBJ1-1): GAGVSQSPSNKVTEKGKDVELRCDPISGHTALYWYRQSLGQGLEFLIYFQGNSAPDKSGLPSDRFSAERTGGSVSTLTIQRTQQEDSAVYLCASSSLPANTEAFFGQGTRLTVV.

The chain couples TRBV28 to TRBJ1-5; tentatively, D is TRBD1 (5 bases). This CDR3 is built from 16 residues. V was shortened by 4 bases and J by 7 bases, with 20 bases between the two germline ends. In germline, CDR1 is MDHEN, CDR2 SYDVKM. In DNA form, the CDR3 reads TGTGCCAGCAGTTCACTTGACGGGGGGGGGAGACAGCCCCAGCATTTT. Protein sequence: CASSSLDGGGRQPQHF. The variable domain in full, with the rest retrieved from reference TRBV28 and TRBJ1-5, is DVKVTQSSRYLVKRTGEKVFLECVQDMDHENMFWYRQDPGLGLRLIYFSYDVKMKEKGDIPEGYSVSREKKERFSLILESASTNQTSMYLCASSSLDGGGRQPQHFGDGTRLSIL.

The V call is TRBV29-1, the J call TRBJ2-6, with TRBD1 as a possible D gene (6 bases). The CDR3 has 15 residues. Germline values: CDR1 SQVTM, CDR2 ANQGSEA. The V end lost 7 bases, the J end lost 1 base, and 14 bases lay between the germline ends. The chain's CDR3 is CSAQGLGSGANVLTF. The DNA for the CDR3 is TGCAGCGCCCAGGGGCTTGGGTCTGGGGCCAACGTCCTGACTTTC.

This rearrangement joins TRBV11-1 to TRBJ2-2; D is unclear. This CDR3 has 16 amino acids. Trimming shortened V by 3 bases and J by 0 bases, and 11 bases separated the two germline ends. Germline lookup yields CDR1 SGHAT and CDR2 FQDESV (reference sequence). CDR3 in DNA: TGTGCCAGCAGCTTCCCGGGCCCCACGAACACCGGGGAGCTGTTTTTT. Translation gives CASSFPGPTNTGELFF.

The J gene is TRBJ2-2, the V gene TRBV7-9; D is possibly TRBD1 (5 bases). V lost 8 bases to trimming and J lost 3 bases, with 16 bases between them. Germline loops: CDR1 SEHNR, CDR2 FQNEAQ (reference sequence). This CDR3 comprises 15 residues. CDR3 coding DNA: TGTGCCAGCCTCCTAGGGGCACGTCACACCGGGGAGCTGTTTTTT. Protein sequence: CASLLGARHTGELFF.

The rearrangement joins TRBV4-2 to TRBJ2-7; D is possibly TRBD1 (5 bases). CDR3 size: 15 residues. Germline values: CDR1 LGHNA, CDR2 YNFKEQ. V was pared by 4 bases and J by 4 bases, with 17 bases between. The CDR3: CASSPSYAGRYEQYF. DNA for the CDR3: TGTGCCAGCAGCCCGTCCTACGCAGGGCGATACGAGCAGTACTTC.

In its sample, this clone was seen once. This rearrangement joins TRBV2 to TRBJ2-1; possibly TRBD2 for D (5 bases). V lost 6 bases to trimming and J lost 15 bases, with 15 bases between them. This CDR3 is built from 11 residues. Germline V lookup: CDR1 SNHLY, CDR2 FYNNEI. CDR3 DNA sequence: TGTGCCAGCAGCTTACAAGGACTTCGGTTCTTC. The encoded protein is CASSLQGLRFF.

The V call is TRBV5-6, the J call TRBJ2-3; D may correspond to TRBD1 or TRBD2 (5 bases each). Trimming removed 2 bases from V and 2 bases from J, with 18 bases in between. The CDR3 is 17 amino acids. The germline CDR1 and CDR2 sequences are SGHDT and YYEEEE. The CDR3 nucleotides read TGTGCCAGCAGCTTCATAACCCCGGGGCGGTTCACAGATACGCAGTATTTT. It yields the protein CASSFITPGRFTDTQYF.

The chain is built from TRBV27 and TRBJ2-5; D is possibly TRBD2 (7 bases). Judging by the DNA end, TRBJ2-7 fits better; the J call may be wrong. Germline V gene lookup returns CDR1 MNHEY and CDR2 SMNVEV (reference sequence). This CDR3 has 14 amino acids. This chain's CDR3 is CASKRGGSSYEQYF. The CDR3 bases are TGTGCCAGTAAGAGGGGGGGGAGCTCCTACGAGCAGTACTTC.